The 16 T cell receptor beta chains below were found in one sample sequenced in a study of blood T cell repertoires in COVID-19. Data came from immunoSEQ multiplex PCR; TCRdb stores just in-frame clones and leaves some out. The sample records roughly 70,000 clones, roughly nine tenths being singletons. The sample was peripheral blood. These TCRs come from a man aged 45-65 years with acute or convalescent COVID-19.

In its sample, this clone was seen once. The genes are TRBV30 and TRBJ1-5; D may be TRBD1 (6 bases). The V and J ends lost 4 bases and 7 bases respectively, with 11 bases between them. The germline gives CDR1 GTSNPN, CDR2 SVGIG (reference sequence). The CDR3 runs to 12 residues. The CDR3 region has the DNA TGTGCCTGGAACAGGGAAGGCCAGCCCCAGCATTTT. The encoded protein is CAWNREGQPQHF. Filled out from reference TRBV30 and TRBJ1-5, the complete variable domain reads SQTIHQWPATLVQPVGSPLSLECTVEGTSNPNLYWYRQAAGRGLQLLFYSVGIGQISSEVPQNLSASRPQDRQFILSSKKLLLSDSGFYLCAWNREGQPQHFGDGTRLSIL.

V gene TRBV3-1 (or the pseudogene TRBV3-2) combines with J gene TRBJ2-5; 9 nucleotides agree with TRBD2. Per germline, CDR1 LGHDT and CDR2 YNNKEL (reference sequence). Trimming took 2 bases from V and 5 from J; bases not matched to a gene: 3. The CDR3 is 14 residues long. For the CDR3, the DNA is TGTGCCAGCAGCCAAATGGCGGGAGGGGAGACCCAGTACTTC. Encoded protein: CASSQMAGGETQYF.

The chain couples TRBV7-3 to TRBJ2-1; D is possibly TRBD1 (6 bases). The CDR3 is 13 residues long. V was clipped by 2 bases and J by 4 bases, with 6 bases between them. Germline-derived CDR1 and CDR2 are SGHTA and FQGTGA. CDR3 nucleotides: TGTGCCAGCAGCTTAGGACAGTACAATGAGCAGTTCTTC. Protein: CASSLGQYNEQFF. Variable domain in full (rest from reference TRBV7-3 and TRBJ2-1): GAGVSQTPSNKVTEKGKYVELRCDPISGHTALYWYRQSLGQGPEFLIYFQGTGAADDSGLPNDRFFAVRPEGSVSTLKIQRTERGDSAVYLCASSLGQYNEQFFGPGTRLTVL.

V usage is TRBV28 and J usage is TRBJ2-1; no clear D gene. CDR3 length: 11 residues. V was trimmed by 5 bases and J by 7 bases, leaving 6 bases between them. The germline V gene encodes CDR1 MDHEN and CDR2 SYDVKM. This CDR3 is CASSTRNEQFF. The CDR3, as DNA: TGTGCCAGCAGTACAAGAAATGAGCAGTTCTTC.

The chain recombines TRBV27 with TRBJ2-1; D remains ambiguous. In germline, CDR1 is MNHEY, CDR2 SMNVEV (reference sequence). This CDR3 region has 13 residues. Trimming pared 2 bases from V and 8 bases from J, leaving 10 bases between. The DNA of the CDR3 is TGTGCCAGCAGTTTAGGGCCAGCCCATGAGCAGTTCTTC. Translating gives CASSLGPAHEQFF.

This clone was observed once. This rearrangement joins TRBV5-1 to TRBJ2-3; 10 bases align to TRBD1. The trim removed 5 bases at V and 0 bases at J, leaving 9 bases unmatched. Germline V gene lookup returns CDR1 SGHRS and CDR2 YFSETQ. The CDR3 length is 17 residues. DNA for the CDR3: TGCGCCAGCAGACCCACGGGACAGGGGACTAGCACAGATACGCAGTATTTT. Amino acids: CASRPTGQGTSTDTQYF. Using reference TRBV5-1 and TRBJ2-3 for the parts outside the CDR3, the full variable domain is KAGVTQTPRYLIKTRGQQVTLSCSPISGHRSVSWYQQTPGQGLQFLFEYFSETQRNKGNFPGRFSGRQFSNSRSEMNVSTLELGDSALYLCASRPTGQGTSTDTQYFGPGTRLTVL.

This chain links TRBV6-5 with TRBJ2-5; 8 positions agree with TRBD1. The V and J ends lost 6 bases and 4 bases, in that order; junction bases with no gene match: 4. The CDR3 extends over 13 amino acids. Germline V gives CDR1 MNHEY, CDR2 SVGAGI. DNA of the CDR3: TGTGCCAGCAGAGCACAGGGGGTAGAGACCCAGTACTTC. Encoded protein: CASRAQGVETQYF.

For the CDR3, the DNA is TGTGCCATCAGTGATGGGACAGGGAACAATTCACCCCTCCACTTT. Translation: CAISDGTGNNSPLHF. This chain uses TRBV10-3 with TRBJ1-6; 9 positions match TRBD1. Germline V gene sequence: CDR1 ENHRY, CDR2 SYGVKD. Losses at the gene ends were 3 bases for V and 7 bases for J; bases not matched to a gene: 4. The CDR3 runs 15 residues.

V and J are TRBV5-1 and TRBJ2-1; D is undetermined. The germline CDR1 and CDR2 sequences are SGHRS and YFSETQ. V lost 3 bases to trimming and J lost 6 bases, with 10 bases between them. The CDR3 is 13 amino acids. CDR3 coding DNA: TGCGCCAGCAGCTCCTCCCTGCGCAATGAGCAGTTCTTC. Translating it yields CASSSSLRNEQFF. Using reference TRBV5-1 and TRBJ2-1 for the parts outside the CDR3, the full variable domain is KAGVTQTPRYLIKTRGQQVTLSCSPISGHRSVSWYQQTPGQGLQFLFEYFSETQRNKGNFPGRFSGRQFSNSRSEMNVSTLELGDSALYLCASSSSLRNEQFFGPGTRLTVL.

The V call is TRBV28, the J call TRBJ2-7; 8 bases fit TRBD1. Trimming removed 5 bases from V and 1 base from J; junction bases left unmatched: 4. Germline assignment: CDR1 MDHEN and CDR2 SYDVKM. The CDR3 totals 14 residues. The CDR3 sequence is CASSVTGVSYEQYF. The CDR3 DNA sequence: TGTGCCAGCAGTGTGACAGGGGTTTCCTACGAGCAGTACTTC.

The chain employs TRBV29-1 and TRBJ2-1, with a weak D call TRBD1 (6 bases). CDR1 and CDR2 (germline): SQVTM, ANQGSEA. This CDR3 contains 11 residues. V lost 5 bases and J 7 bases, leaving 9 bases between the germline ends. The CDR3: CSVSDRNEQFF. The CDR3 bases are TGCAGCGTTTCGGACAGAAATGAGCAGTTCTTC.

V and J are TRBV7-3 and TRBJ2-2; D uncertain. Germline V gene sequence: CDR1 SGHTA, CDR2 FQGTGA. V lost 4 bases and J lost 6, with 15 bases in between. This CDR3 is 15 amino acids long. The CDR3 nucleotides read TGTGCCAGCAGCTCCGACTCGACTCGTTCCGGGGAGCTGTTTTTT. Protein sequence: CASSSDSTRSGELFF. The full variable domain, completed using reference TRBV7-3 and TRBJ2-2, is GAGVSQTPSNKVTEKGKYVELRCDPISGHTALYWYRQSLGQGPEFLIYFQGTGAADDSGLPNDRFFAVRPEGSVSTLKIQRTERGDSAVYLCASSSDSTRSGELFFGEGSRLTVL.

This clone was detected only once. The chain couples TRBV4-2 to TRBJ2-1, with TRBD1 identical over 9 bases. The V and J ends lost 2 bases and 15 bases, in that order; junction bases with no gene match: 17. In germline, CDR1 is LGHNA, CDR2 YNFKEQ. The CDR3 is 16 amino acids. In DNA form, the CDR3 reads TGTGCCAGCAGCCAAAAGGACAGGGGTCCCCTGGCTGGTGGGTTCTTC. Its translation is CASSQKDRGPLAGGFF.

This rearrangement joins TRBV27 to TRBJ2-2; D gene unclear. The CDR3 spans 15 residues. Trimming took off 0 bases at V and 8 bases at J, with 13 bases between the two ends. CDR1 and CDR2 from the germline V gene are MNHEY and SMNVEV (reference sequence). This chain's CDR3 is CASSLSPLPRGELFF. The CDR3 DNA sequence: TGTGCCAGCAGTTTATCGCCGTTACCCCGGGGGGAGCTGTTTTTT.

V gene TRBV28 combines with J gene TRBJ1-6, with 7 bases fitting TRBD1. The V gene's germline CDR1 is MDHEN and CDR2 SYDVKM. The V segment lost 6 bases and the J segment 8 bases; nucleotides outside the gene matches: 4. The CDR3 covers 13 residues. CDR3 sequence: CASRKQGDSPLHF. The DNA for the CDR3 is TGTGCCAGCAGAAAGCAGGGGGATTCACCCCTCCACTTT.

The rearrangement uses TRBV9 and TRBJ2-5; D perhaps matches TRBD1 (5 bases). The CDR3 runs to 14 residues. Looked up from germline, CDR1 is SGDLS and CDR2 is YYNGEE. Trimming removed 4 bases at V and 7 bases at J, with 17 bases between. The CDR3 sequence: CASSTEGVTGTQYF. For the CDR3, the DNA is TGTGCCAGCAGCACCGAAGGGGTCACGGGGACCCAGTACTTC. Full variable domain (rest looked up from reference TRBV9 and TRBJ2-5): DSGVTQTPKHLITATGQRVTLRCSPRSGDLSVYWYQQSLDQGLQFLIQYYNGEERAKGNILERFSAQQFPDLHSELNLSSLELGDSALYFCASSTEGVTGTQYFGPGTRLLVL.